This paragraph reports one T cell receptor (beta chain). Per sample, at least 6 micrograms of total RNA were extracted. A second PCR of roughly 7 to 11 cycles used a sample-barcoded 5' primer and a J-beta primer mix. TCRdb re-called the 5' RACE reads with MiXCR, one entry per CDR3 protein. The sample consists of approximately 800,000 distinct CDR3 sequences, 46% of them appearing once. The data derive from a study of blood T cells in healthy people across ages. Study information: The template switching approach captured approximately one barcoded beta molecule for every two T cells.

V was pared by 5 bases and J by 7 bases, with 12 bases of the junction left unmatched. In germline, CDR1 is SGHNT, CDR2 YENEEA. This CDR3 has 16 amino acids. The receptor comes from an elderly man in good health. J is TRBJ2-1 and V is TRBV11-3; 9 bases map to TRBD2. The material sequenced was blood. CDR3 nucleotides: TGTGCCAGCAGCGACTGGGGTAGCGGGAGTGTAAATGAGCAGTTCTTC. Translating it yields CASSDWGSGSVNEQFF.